The 18 T cell receptor beta chains presented below share a single source sample, sequenced in a study of T cells in Graves' hyperthyroidism and ophthalmopathy. Amplified TCR beta CDR3 regions derived from RNA transcripts. TCR CDR3 underwent first-round RT-PCR with the HTBI primer set. MiXCR was run by TCRdb on the multiplex PCR reads, yielding one entry per CDR3 protein. The table includes about 380,000 distinct CDR3 sequences, approximately 17% detected once. The sequenced sample was blood. These receptors originate from a man aged 18 to 30 with Graves' ophthalmopathy.

The sample holds many counts of this clonotype. The chain links TRBV6-1 to TRBJ1-4, with 7 bases matching TRBD1. The V and J ends lost 5 bases and 0 bases, in that order; junction bases with no gene match: 6. The CDR3 is 16 amino acids. Germline CDR1 and CDR2: MNHNS and SASEGT. The CDR3 reads CASSSRTGSTNEKLFF. As DNA, the CDR3 is TGTGCCAGCAGTTCCCGGACAGGTTCAACTAATGAAAAACTGTTTTTT.

This chain links TRBV7-9 with TRBJ1-5; weak D call: TRBD1 (6 bases). The germline CDR1 and CDR2 sequences are SEHNR and FQNEAQ (reference sequence). V lost 6 bases, J lost 6 bases, and 21 bases lay in between. The CDR3 consists of 16 residues. CDR3 sequence reads: CASSFGGVGASQPQHF. The CDR3 coding sequence is TGTGCCAGCAGTTTTGGTGGTGTGGGGGCCAGTCAGCCCCAGCATTTT.

This clonotype was counted many times. The chain has TRBV5-1 and TRBJ1-1; the D is unclear. Per germline, CDR1 SGHRS and CDR2 YFSETQ. The CDR3 is 16 residues long. V gave up 4 bases and J gave up 5 bases, with 21 bases separating them. The CDR3 DNA sequence: TGCGCCAGCAGCCCCCCTGGCGGTTCAGGTCAAACTGAAGCTTTCTTT. This encodes CASSPPGGSGQTEAFF.

CDR3 in DNA: TGCGCCAGCAGCTTGTTTCCTTTAGGGACAGTTCAAGAGACCCAGTACTTC. This encodes CASSLFPLGTVQETQYF. The chain couples TRBV5-1 to TRBJ2-5, with TRBD1 matching 7 bases. This CDR3 is built from 17 residues. The germline gives CDR1 SGHRS, CDR2 YFSETQ. V was clipped by 1 base and J by 2 bases; unmatched bases: 11.

In this sample, this clonotype turned up once. The chain couples TRBV7-6 to TRBJ1-3; 9 positions match TRBD1. This CDR3 is 15 amino acids long. Germline V gene sequence: CDR1 SGHVS, CDR2 FNYEAQ. Germline trimming cut 5 bases from V and 6 bases from J; bases unmatched to any gene: 8. CDR3 amino acids: CASSLKGQGPNTIYF. The DNA of the CDR3 is TGTGCCAGCAGCCTCAAAGGACAGGGGCCAAACACCATATATTTT.

This chain joins TRBV14 and TRBJ1-6; D gene ambiguous. The V gene's germline CDR1 is SGHDN and CDR2 FVKESK. This CDR3 has 15 residues. V was trimmed by 0 bases and J by 6 bases, leaving 9 bases between them. CDR3 sequence (DNA): TGTGCCAGCAGCCAAGACCCGGTTCGTAATTCACCCCTCCACTTT. Protein: CASSQDPVRNSPLHF.

This clonotype was recorded a few times. V usage is TRBV28 and J usage is TRBJ2-1; D unclear. The V end lost 6 bases, the J end lost 8 bases, and 5 bases lay between the germline ends. Germline V gene lookup returns CDR1 MDHEN and CDR2 SYDVKM. This CDR3 has 10 amino acids. The DNA of the CDR3 is TGTGCCAGCAGCACCTATGAGCAGTTCTTC. Translation: CASSTYEQFF.

This clonotype turned up a few times. The chain is built from TRBV5-4 and TRBJ2-7; D is perhaps TRBD1 or TRBD2 (5 bases each). There are 15 residues in the CDR3. Germline-derived CDR1 and CDR2 are SGHNT and YYREEE (reference sequence). V was shortened by 3 bases and J by 5 bases, with 18 bases between the two germline ends. CDR3 sequence (DNA): TGTGCCAGCAGCTCCCCCGGGGTTGGGACCCACGAGCAGTACTTC. Translation gives CASSSPGVGTHEQYF.

In this sample, this clonotype turned up many times. V and J are TRBV12-3 or TRBV12-4 and TRBJ2-5; a possible D gene is TRBD1 (6 bases). This CDR3 contains 14 residues. The germline V and J ends were trimmed by 5 bases and 1 base, with 11 bases remaining between them. The DNA of the CDR3 is TGTGCCAGCAGTCAACAGGGATCCCAAGAGACCCAGTACTTC. Its translation is CASSQQGSQETQYF.

The chain couples TRBV28 to TRBJ1-5; 7 bases map to TRBD1. V lost 6 bases, J lost 3 bases, and 5 bases stayed unmatched. CDR1 is MDHEN and CDR2 is SYDVKM in the germline V gene. The CDR3 is made up of 14 amino acids. The DNA of the CDR3 is TGTGCCAGCAGGGGGGACAGAAACAATCAGCCCCAGCATTTT. This gives the protein CASRGDRNNQPQHF. The full variable domain, in which reference TRBV28 and TRBJ1-5 provide the parts outside the CDR3, is DVKVTQSSRYLVKRTGEKVFLECVQDMDHENMFWYRQDPGLGLRLIYFSYDVKMKEKGDIPEGYSVSREKKERFSLILESASTNQTSMYLCASRGDRNNQPQHFGDGTRLSIL.

This rearrangement joins TRBV2 to TRBJ1-2; D perhaps matches TRBD1 (6 bases). The CDR3 extends over 14 amino acids. Trimming stripped 6 bases from V and 7 bases from J, with 18 bases between. The germline V gene has CDR1 SNHLY and CDR2 FYNNEI. This CDR3 is CASSAHRDISGYTF. For the CDR3, the DNA is TGTGCCAGCAGCGCCCACCGGGACATCTCTGGCTACACCTTC.

This clonotype was detected ten times or more. The chain carries TRBV27 and TRBJ2-7, with 8 positions matching TRBD1. Germline V gene sequence: CDR1 MNHEY, CDR2 SMNVEV (reference sequence). J gave up 1 base and V 8 bases, and 13 bases lay outside the gene matches. This CDR3 has 16 residues. The CDR3 DNA follows: TGTGCCAGCTCGAAGTACGGGACAGGTTTTTCCTACGAGCAGTACTTC. Its protein product is CASSKYGTGFSYEQYF.

The V call is TRBV5-6, the J call TRBJ1-6; D remains ambiguous. Germline V lookup: CDR1 SGHDT, CDR2 YYEEEE. Trimming took off 1 base at V and 9 bases at J, with 11 bases between the two ends. The CDR3 has 14 residues. The CDR3 DNA follows: TGTGCCAGCAGCTTGTTGGCTCGCTTTTCACCCCTCCACTTT. It codes for CASSLLARFSPLHF.

The table lists this clonotype with many counts. The chain recombines TRBV7-9 with TRBJ1-2; D is uncertain. CDR1 is SEHNR, CDR2 FQNEAQ, per germline (reference sequence). Trimming left V 5 bases short and J 3 bases short, with 22 bases between. The CDR3 extends over 17 amino acids. CDR3 region: CASSPPRGNGDYYGYTF. Written as DNA, the CDR3 is TGTGCCAGCAGCCCCCCGAGAGGGAATGGCGACTACTATGGCTACACCTTC.

This clonotype came up many times. J is TRBJ2-7 and V is TRBV2; the D gene is possibly TRBD2 (5 bases). V lost 11 bases and J 6 bases, leaving 20 bases between the germline ends. Germline V gene sequence: CDR1 SNHLY, CDR2 FYNNEI. This CDR3 contains 13 residues. The CDR3 DNA is TGTGCCTTTAAAGGGCGGGCATCGGGCGAGCAGTACTTC. Translation gives CAFKGRASGEQYF.

This clonotype was picked up a small number of times. The V gene is TRBV2, the J gene TRBJ2-5; perhaps TRBD1 as D (6 bases). The CDR3 is 13 amino acids. Trimming removed 4 bases at V and 5 bases at J, with 11 bases between. Germline lookup yields CDR1 SNHLY and CDR2 FYNNEI. As DNA, the CDR3 is TGTGCCAGCAGTGGACAGGCACTTGAGACCCAGTACTTC. Translation: CASSGQALETQYF.

The table lists this clonotype with many counts. This CDR3 reads CASSSTGTYNEQFF. Written as DNA, the CDR3 is TGTGCCAGCAGCTCGACCGGGACGTACAATGAGCAGTTCTTC. This sequence joins TRBV7-9 and TRBJ2-1; D assignment may be TRBD1 or TRBD2 (5 bases each). Trimming left V 4 bases short and J 4 bases short, with 11 bases between. Germline V gene sequence: CDR1 SEHNR, CDR2 FQNEAQ (reference sequence). This CDR3 contains 14 residues.

This clonotype was seen ten or more times. V and J are TRBV27 and TRBJ1-2, with 10 bases aligning to TRBD1. V dropped 8 bases and J dropped 8; count of bases not matched to a gene: 5. CDR1 is MNHEY and CDR2 is SMNVEV in the germline V gene (reference sequence). CDR3 length: 12 residues. The CDR3 DNA sequence: TGTGCCAGCGGACAGGGGGGAACGGGCTACACCTTC. Protein sequence: CASGQGGTGYTF.